The source of this T cell receptor (beta chain) is a study of cytomegalovirus exposure and HLA in healthy donors. Study information: Earlier, approximately 180 million T cells were analyzed, and approximately 110 million unique TCR beta sequences were found among them. Early released data comprised 75 million to 100 million unique TCRs from HLA-typed donors. Overall study results and limits: Sequencing likely caused a cluster of highly shared sequence variants. Excluded were some V segments that proved indistinguishable, including TRBV6-2 and TRBV6-3.

A few counts support this clone. The antigen remains unidentified. It was with 60 Vbeta and 13 Jbeta primers that the PCR ran. Clones were read by immunoSEQ multiplex PCR, and TCRdb kept only the in-frame ones, dropping some. The data contain some 78,000 clones, 80% of them singletons. CDR1 and CDR2 from the germline V gene are SQVTM and ANQGSEA. Trimming cost V 6 bases and J 4 bases; bases outside gene matches: 6. CDR3 size: 14 residues. This chain links TRBV29-1 with TRBJ2-2; 9 bases map to TRBD1. This receptor was obtained from a man aged 50 or older in good health and CMV-seropositive. Source material: PBMCs. The CDR3 DNA is TGCAGCGTGCCGGGACAGGGAGGCACCGGGGAGCTGTTTTTT. Translated: CSVPGQGGTGELFF.